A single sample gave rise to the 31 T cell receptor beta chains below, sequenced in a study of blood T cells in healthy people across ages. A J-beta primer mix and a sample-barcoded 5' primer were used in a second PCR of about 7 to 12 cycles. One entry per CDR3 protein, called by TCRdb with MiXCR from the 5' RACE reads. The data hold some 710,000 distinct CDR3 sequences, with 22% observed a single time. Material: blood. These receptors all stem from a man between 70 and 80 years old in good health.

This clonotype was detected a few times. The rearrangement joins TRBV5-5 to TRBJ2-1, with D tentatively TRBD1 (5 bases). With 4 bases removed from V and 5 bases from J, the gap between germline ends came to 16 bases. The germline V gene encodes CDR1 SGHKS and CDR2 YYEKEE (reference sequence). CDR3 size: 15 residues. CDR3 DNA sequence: TGTGCCAGCAGCACGGAAGGGTCAGGGCACAATGAGCAGTTCTTC. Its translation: CASSTEGSGHNEQFF.

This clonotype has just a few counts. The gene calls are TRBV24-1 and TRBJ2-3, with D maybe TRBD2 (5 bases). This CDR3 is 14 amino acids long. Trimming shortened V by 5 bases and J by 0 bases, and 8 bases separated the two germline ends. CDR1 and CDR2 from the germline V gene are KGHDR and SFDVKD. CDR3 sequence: CATSGRTSTDTQYF. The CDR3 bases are TGTGCCACCAGTGGTCGGACTAGCACAGATACGCAGTATTTT.

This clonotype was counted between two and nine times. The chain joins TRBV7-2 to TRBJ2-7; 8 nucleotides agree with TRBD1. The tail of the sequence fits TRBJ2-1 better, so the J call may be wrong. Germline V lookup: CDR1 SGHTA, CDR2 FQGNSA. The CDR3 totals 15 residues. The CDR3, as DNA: TGTGCCAGCACCGCTGGACAGGGTACCTACAATGAGCAGTTCTTC. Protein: CASTAGQGTYNEQFF.

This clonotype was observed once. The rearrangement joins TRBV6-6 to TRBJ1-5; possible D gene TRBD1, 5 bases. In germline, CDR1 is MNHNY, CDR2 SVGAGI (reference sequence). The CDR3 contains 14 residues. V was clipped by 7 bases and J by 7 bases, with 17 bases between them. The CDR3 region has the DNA TGTGCCAGCACCTCCGGGGGGGGTAGACAGCCCCAGCATTTT. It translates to CASTSGGGRQPQHF.

CDR3 residues: CSAGTSVHNEQFF. The CDR3 bases are TGCAGTGCTGGTACTAGCGTCCACAATGAGCAGTTCTTC. The genes are TRBV20-1 and TRBJ2-1; the match to TRBD2 covers 7 bases. CDR1 and CDR2 from the germline V gene are DFQATT and SNEGSKA (reference sequence). The V and J ends lost 5 bases and 5 bases, in that order; junction bases with no gene match: 6. The CDR3 is 13 amino acids.

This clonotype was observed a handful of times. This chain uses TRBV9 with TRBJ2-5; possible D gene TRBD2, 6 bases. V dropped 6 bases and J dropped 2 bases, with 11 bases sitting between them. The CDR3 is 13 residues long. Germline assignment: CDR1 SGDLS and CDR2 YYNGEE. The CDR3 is CASNMGGQETQYF. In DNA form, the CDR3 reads TGTGCCAGCAACATGGGGGGACAAGAGACCCAGTACTTC.

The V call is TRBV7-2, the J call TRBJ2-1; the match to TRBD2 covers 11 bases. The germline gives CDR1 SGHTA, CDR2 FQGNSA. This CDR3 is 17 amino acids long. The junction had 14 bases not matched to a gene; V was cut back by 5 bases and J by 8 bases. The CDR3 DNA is TGTGCCAGCAGCCCGCTTGTAACTAGCGGGAGTAGGGATGAGCAGTTCTTC. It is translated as CASSPLVTSGSRDEQFF.

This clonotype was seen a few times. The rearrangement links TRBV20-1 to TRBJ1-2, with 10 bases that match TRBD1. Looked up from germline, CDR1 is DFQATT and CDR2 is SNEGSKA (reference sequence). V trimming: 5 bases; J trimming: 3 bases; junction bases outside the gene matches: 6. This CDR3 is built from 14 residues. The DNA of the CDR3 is TGCAGTGCTGGACAGGGGGGCTTGGACTATGGCTACACCTTC. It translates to CSAGQGGLDYGYTF.

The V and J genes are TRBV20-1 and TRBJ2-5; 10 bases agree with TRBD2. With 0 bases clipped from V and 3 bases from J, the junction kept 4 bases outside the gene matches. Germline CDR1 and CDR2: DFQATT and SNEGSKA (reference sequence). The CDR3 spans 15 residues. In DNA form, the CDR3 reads TGCAGTGCTAGAGAGGGGAGCGGGGGGGAAGAGACCCAGTACTTC. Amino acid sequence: CSAREGSGGEETQYF.

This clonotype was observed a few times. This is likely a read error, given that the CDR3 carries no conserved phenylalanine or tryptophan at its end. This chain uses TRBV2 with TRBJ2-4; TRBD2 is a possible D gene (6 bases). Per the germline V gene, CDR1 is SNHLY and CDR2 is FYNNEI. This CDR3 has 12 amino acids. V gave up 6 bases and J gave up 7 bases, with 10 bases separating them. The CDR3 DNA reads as TGTGCCAGCAGCATAGCGGACAACATTCAGTACCTC. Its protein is CASSIADNIQYL.

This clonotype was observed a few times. CDR3: CASSLRGTGNTGELFF. CDR3 DNA sequence: TGTGCCAGCAGCTTAAGGGGGACAGGGAACACCGGGGAGCTGTTTTTT. The V gene is TRBV11-2, the J gene TRBJ2-2; 8 bases are a match to TRBD1. Looked up from germline, CDR1 is SGHAT and CDR2 is FQNNGV. CDR3 length: 16 amino acids. The V and J ends lost 2 bases and 1 base, in that order; junction bases with no gene match: 3.

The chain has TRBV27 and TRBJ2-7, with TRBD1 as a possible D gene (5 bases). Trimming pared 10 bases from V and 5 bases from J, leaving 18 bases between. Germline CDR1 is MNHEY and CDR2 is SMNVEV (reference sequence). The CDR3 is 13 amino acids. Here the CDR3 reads CANRSHERDEQYF. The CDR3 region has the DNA TGTGCCAACAGGTCGCATGAGAGAGACGAGCAGTACTTC.

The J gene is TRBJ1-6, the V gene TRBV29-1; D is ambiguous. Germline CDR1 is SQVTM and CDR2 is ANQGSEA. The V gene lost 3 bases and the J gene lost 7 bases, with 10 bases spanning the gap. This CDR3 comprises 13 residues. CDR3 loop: CSVETSGNSPLHF. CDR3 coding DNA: TGCAGCGTTGAGACCTCTGGAAATTCACCCCTCCACTTT.

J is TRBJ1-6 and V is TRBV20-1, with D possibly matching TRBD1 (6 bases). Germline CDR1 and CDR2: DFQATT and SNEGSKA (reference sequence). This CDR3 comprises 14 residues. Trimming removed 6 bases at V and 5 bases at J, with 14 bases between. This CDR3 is CSAQTRTDNSPLHF. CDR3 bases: TGCAGTGCCCAGACGAGGACAGATAATTCACCCCTCCACTTT.

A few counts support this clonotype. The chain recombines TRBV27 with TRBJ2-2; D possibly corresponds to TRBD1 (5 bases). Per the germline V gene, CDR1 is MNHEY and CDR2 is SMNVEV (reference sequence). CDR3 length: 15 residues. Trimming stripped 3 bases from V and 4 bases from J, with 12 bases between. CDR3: CASSFSRVGTGELFF. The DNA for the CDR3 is TGTGCCAGCAGTTTTAGCAGGGTGGGCACCGGGGAGCTGTTTTTT.

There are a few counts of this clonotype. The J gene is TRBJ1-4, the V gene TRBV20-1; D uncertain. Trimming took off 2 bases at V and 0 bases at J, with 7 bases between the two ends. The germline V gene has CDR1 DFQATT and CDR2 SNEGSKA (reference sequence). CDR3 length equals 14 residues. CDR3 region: CSARKGTTNEKLFF. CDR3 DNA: TGCAGTGCTAGAAAGGGAACAACTAATGAAAAACTGTTTTTT.

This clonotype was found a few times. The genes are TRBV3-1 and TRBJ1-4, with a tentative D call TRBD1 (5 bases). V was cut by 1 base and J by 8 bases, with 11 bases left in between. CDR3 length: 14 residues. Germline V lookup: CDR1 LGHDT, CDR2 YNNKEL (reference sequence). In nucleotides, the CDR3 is TGTGCCAGCAGCCAAGTCGGGACGGAGGAAAAACTGTTTTTT. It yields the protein CASSQVGTEEKLFF.

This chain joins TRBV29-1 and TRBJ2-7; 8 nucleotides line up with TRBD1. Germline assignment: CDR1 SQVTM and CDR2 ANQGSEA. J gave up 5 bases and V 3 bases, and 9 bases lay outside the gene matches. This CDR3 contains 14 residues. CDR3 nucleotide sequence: TGCAGCGTTGATGGGGCCAGGGGGCAAAACGAGCAGTACTTC. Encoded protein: CSVDGARGQNEQYF.

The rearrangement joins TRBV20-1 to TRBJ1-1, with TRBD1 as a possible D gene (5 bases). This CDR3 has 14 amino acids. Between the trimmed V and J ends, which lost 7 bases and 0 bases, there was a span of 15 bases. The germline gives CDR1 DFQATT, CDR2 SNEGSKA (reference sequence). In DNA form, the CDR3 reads TGCAGTGGCGGGGAGGGACGAGTGAACACTGAAGCTTTCTTT. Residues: CSGGEGRVNTEAFF.

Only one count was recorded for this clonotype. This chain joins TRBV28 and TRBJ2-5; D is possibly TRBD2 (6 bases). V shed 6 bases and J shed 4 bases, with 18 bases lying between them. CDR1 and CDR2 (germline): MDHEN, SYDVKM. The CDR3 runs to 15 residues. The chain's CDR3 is CASSRSGGTRETQYF. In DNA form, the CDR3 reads TGTGCCAGCAGCCGCTCTGGAGGGACCCGAGAGACCCAGTACTTC.

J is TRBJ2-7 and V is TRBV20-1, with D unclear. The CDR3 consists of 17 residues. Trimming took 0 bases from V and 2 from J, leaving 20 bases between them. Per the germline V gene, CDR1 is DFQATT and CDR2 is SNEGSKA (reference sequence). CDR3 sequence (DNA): TGCAGTGCTAGAGATCTGGTGGGTCCGAACAGCACCTACGAGCAGTACTTC. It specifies CSARDLVGPNSTYEQYF.

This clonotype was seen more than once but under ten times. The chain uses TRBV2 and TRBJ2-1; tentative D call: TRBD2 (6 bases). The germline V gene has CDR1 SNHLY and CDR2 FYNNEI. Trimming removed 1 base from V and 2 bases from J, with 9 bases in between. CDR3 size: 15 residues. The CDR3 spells CASSEEEGPYNEQFF. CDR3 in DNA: TGTGCCAGCAGTGAAGAGGAGGGCCCCTACAATGAGCAGTTCTTC.

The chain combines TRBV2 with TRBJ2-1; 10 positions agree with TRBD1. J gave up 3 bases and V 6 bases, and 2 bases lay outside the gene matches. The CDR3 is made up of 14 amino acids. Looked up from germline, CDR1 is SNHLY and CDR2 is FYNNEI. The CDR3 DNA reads TGTGCCAGCAGCGGACAGGGGGTCTACAATGAGCAGTTCTTC. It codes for CASSGQGVYNEQFF.

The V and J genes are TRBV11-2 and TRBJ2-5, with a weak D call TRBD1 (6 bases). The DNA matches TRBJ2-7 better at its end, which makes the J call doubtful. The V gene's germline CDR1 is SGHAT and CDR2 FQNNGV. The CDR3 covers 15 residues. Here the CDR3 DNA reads TGTGCCAGCAGCCCGATACAGGGCAGTAGCTACGAGCAGTACGTC. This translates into CASSPIQGSSYEQYV.

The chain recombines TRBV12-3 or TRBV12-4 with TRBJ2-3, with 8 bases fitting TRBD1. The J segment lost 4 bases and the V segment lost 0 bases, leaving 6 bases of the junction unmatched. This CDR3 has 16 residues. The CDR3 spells CASSLARTGGADTQYF. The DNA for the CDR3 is TGTGCCAGCAGTTTAGCGCGCACAGGGGGAGCAGATACGCAGTATTTT.

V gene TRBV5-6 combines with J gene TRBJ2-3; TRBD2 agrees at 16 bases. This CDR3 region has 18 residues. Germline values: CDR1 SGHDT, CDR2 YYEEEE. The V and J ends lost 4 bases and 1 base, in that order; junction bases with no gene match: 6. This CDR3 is CASSLPGLAGGRTDTQYF. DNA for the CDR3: TGTGCCAGCAGCCTACCGGGACTAGCGGGGGGGCGCACAGATACGCAGTATTTT.

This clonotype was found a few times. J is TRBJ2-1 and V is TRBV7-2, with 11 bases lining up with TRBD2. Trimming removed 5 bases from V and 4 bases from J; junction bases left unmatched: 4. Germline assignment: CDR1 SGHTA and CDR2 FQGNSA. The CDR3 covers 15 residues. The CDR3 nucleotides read TGTGCCAGCAGCCGTAGCGGGAGGGATTACAATGAGCAGTTCTTC. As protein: CASSRSGRDYNEQFF. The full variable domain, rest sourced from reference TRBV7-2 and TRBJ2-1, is GAGVSQSPSNKVTEKGKDVELRCDPISGHTALYWYRQSLGQGLEFLIYFQGNSAPDKSGLPSDRFSAERTGGSVSTLTIQRTQQEDSAVYLCASSRSGRDYNEQFFGPGTRLTVL.

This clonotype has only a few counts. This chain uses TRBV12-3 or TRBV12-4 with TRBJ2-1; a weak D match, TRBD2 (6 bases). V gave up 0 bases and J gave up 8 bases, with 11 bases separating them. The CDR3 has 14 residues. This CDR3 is CASSLAGGNDEQFF. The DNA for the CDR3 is TGTGCCAGCAGTTTAGCGGGAGGAAACGATGAGCAGTTCTTC.

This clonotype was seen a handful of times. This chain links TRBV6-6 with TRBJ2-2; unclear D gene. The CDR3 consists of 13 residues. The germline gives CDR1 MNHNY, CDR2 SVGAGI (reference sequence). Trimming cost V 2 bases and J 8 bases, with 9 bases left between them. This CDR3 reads CASSYGPTGELFF. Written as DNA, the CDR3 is TGTGCCAGCAGTTACGGCCCAACGGGGGAGCTGTTTTTT.

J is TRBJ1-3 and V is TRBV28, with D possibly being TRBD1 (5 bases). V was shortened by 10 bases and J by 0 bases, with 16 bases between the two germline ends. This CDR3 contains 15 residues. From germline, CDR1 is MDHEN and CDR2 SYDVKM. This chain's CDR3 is CANNEDSRSGNTIYF. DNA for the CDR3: TGTGCCAACAACGAAGACAGCCGCTCTGGAAACACCATATATTTT.

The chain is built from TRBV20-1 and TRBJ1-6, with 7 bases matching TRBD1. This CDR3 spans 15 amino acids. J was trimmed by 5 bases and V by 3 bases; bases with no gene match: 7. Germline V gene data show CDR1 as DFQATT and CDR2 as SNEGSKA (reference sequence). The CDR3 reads CSASLRGPNNSPLHF. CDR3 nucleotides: TGCAGTGCTAGTTTGAGGGGGCCGAATAATTCACCCCTCCACTTT.